The clone carrying this TCR beta chain was counted between two and nine times. As yet, its antigen is unknown. Germline V gene lookup returns CDR1 SGHRS and CDR2 YFSETQ. After removal of 2 bases from V and 5 bases from J, the junction contained 9 bases not matched to a gene. This CDR3 contains 15 residues. These data belong to a study of T cells after yellow fever vaccination. Study outcomes and limitations: Of the clonotypes, a small share occurred in both CD4 and CD8 compartments. Most clones from primary vaccination resurfaced after the booster (roughly 96% CD4, 88% CD8).

Researchers made TCR cDNA using 5'RACE template switching, and this step added a universal primer site and UMIs. TCRdb recomputed calls from the 5' RACE reads with MiXCR, one row per CDR3 protein. Of 200,000 to 250,000 distinct CDR3 sequences listed, 3% to 4% are singletons. This TCR was recovered from a man between 18 and 29 years old who received the YFV17D yellow fever vaccine. The rearrangement joins TRBV5-1 to TRBJ2-5; TRBD1 matches at 7 bases. The input for sequencing was CD4+ T cells sorted from PBMCs, taken 10 days after the yellow fever booster vaccination. The CDR3 is CASSFGLDRAETQYF. The CDR3 DNA is TGCGCCAGCAGCTTTGGATTAGACAGGGCCGAGACCCAGTACTTC.